This T cell receptor (beta chain) is drawn from a study of T-cell reconstitution after alpha-beta-depleted transplantation in children. Germline loops: CDR1 LNHDA, CDR2 SQIVND (reference sequence). V gave up 8 bases and J gave up 3 bases; unmatched junction bases: 15. The CDR3 is made up of 17 amino acids. Unique molecular identifiers were incorporated when the TCRbeta library was constructed. Each CDR3 protein is one row after TCRdb ran MiXCR on the PCR reads. Of 170,000 or so distinct CDR3 sequences listed, about 6.4% are singletons. The TCR originated in a human donor who donated a stem cell graft to a child with Wiskott-Aldrich syndrome. Specimen: PBMCs from the stem cell graft donor, collected from the stem cell graft. This chain links TRBV19 with TRBJ2-2, with TRBD1 identical over 7 bases. Written as DNA, the CDR3 is TGTGCCAGTGGGTCGGAAAGGGGGCGACCTCACACCGGGGAGCTGTTTTTT. This translates into CASGSERGRPHTGELFF.